This T cell receptor beta chain originates from a study of monozygotic twins with cystic fibrosis. At the level of the study: Library input was about 3 micrograms of fragmented DNA, with 15 PCR cycles. General study findings and limits: Nucleotide-identical clonotype sharing was significantly higher within monozygotic CF twin pairs than between unrelated CF individuals. J usage was most co-twin-similar in 8 of 16 pairs, V in 13.

This CDR3 has 15 amino acids. Germline V lookup: CDR1 MNHEY, CDR2 SVGAGI. The ends were cut back, 2 bases at V and 8 bases at J, with 15 bases in the middle. Details on this clone: What it binds is not known.

The protocol was immunoSEQ multiplex PCR, while the TCRdb copy is restricted to in-frame clones and leaves out a portion. The sample lists around 14,000 clones, about 85% seen once, with 1% to 1.2% in the top ten. The TCR sequence derives from a boy aged 5-17 years with cystic fibrosis. Sequencing input: blood. The chain recombines TRBV6-5 with TRBJ1-4, with D possibly being TRBD1 (5 bases). This CDR3 reads CASSYVRGPQEKLFF. The CDR3 DNA reads TGTGCCAGCAGTTACGTCCGGGGACCGCAGGAAAAACTGTTTTTT.